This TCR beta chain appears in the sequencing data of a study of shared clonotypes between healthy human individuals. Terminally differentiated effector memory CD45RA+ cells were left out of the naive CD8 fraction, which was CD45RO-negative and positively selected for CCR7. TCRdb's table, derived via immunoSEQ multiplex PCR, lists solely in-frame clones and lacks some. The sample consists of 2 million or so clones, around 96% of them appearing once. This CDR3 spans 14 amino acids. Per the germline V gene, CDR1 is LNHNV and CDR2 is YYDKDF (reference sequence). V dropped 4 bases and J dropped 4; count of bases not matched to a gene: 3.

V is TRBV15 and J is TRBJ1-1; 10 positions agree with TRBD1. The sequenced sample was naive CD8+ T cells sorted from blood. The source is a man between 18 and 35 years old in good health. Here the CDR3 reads CATSTGQGITEAFF. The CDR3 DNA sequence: TGTGCCACCAGCACGGGACAGGGGATCACTGAAGCTTTCTTT.